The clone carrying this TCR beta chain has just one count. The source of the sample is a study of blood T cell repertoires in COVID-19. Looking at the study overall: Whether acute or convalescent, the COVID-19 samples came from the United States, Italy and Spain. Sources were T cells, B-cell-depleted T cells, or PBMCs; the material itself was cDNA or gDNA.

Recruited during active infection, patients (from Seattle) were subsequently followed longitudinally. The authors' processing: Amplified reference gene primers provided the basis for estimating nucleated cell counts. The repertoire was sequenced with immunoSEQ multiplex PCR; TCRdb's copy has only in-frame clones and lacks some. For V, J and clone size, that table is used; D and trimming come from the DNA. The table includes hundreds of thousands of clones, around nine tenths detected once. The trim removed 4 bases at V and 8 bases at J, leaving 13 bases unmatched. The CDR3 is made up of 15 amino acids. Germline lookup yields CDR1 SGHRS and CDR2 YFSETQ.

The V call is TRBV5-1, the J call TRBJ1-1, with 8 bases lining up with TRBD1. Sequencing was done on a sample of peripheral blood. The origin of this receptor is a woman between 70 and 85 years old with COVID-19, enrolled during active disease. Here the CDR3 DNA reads TGCGCCAGCAGCCTGGGGCGCGCGACAGGGGAAGAAGCTTTCTTT. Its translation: CASSLGRATGEEAFF.